The entry below describes one T cell receptor beta chain. TCRdb keeps only in-frame clones here, not all; method: immunoSEQ multiplex PCR. The repertoire holds roughly 700,000 clones, with less than 85% as singletons. These data belong to a study of shared clonotypes between healthy human individuals. Trimming stripped 8 bases from V and 5 bases from J, with 19 bases between. From germline, CDR1 is MNHEY and CDR2 SMNVEV (reference sequence). The CDR3 extends over 14 amino acids. The sequenced sample was memory CD4+ T cells sorted from blood. The subset: CD45RA-negative fraction. The V call is TRBV27, the J call TRBJ2-7; D may correspond to TRBD1 or TRBD2 (5 bases each). This TCR was sampled from a woman between 25 and 40 years old in good health. The CDR3 loop reads CASGDVKRGDEQYF. Here the CDR3 DNA reads TGTGCCAGCGGGGACGTAAAACGTGGCGACGAGCAGTACTTC.